What follows are 13 T cell receptor beta chains derived from one specimen sequenced in a study of T cell repertoires in cytomegalovirus infection. Each CDR3 protein gets one entry after TCRdb re-called the reads with MiXCR. The sample has approximately 470,000 distinct CDR3 sequences, about 42% seen once. For these TCRs, the target antigens are not known. This material consisted of cultured PBMCs, taken from culture after CMV antigen stimulation. These receptors came from a human donor in good health (CMV status not recorded). Some clones in this sample may be carry-over from other donors' samples.

The V and J genes are TRBV20-1 and TRBJ2-1, with a weak D call TRBD2 (6 bases). V lost 3 bases, J lost 8 bases, and 20 bases lay in between. CDR1 DFQATT and CDR2 SNEGSKA come from the germline V gene (reference sequence). This CDR3 has 15 amino acids. CDR3 DNA: TGCAGTGCTAGCCAACCCAGTAGCGGCCGCCATGAGCAGTTCTTC. Protein sequence: CSASQPSSGRHEQFF.

V gene TRBV30 combines with J gene TRBJ1-2, with D possibly being TRBD1 (6 bases). The CDR3 is 15 amino acids. Germline CDR1 reads GTSNPN; CDR2 reads SVGIG (reference sequence). V was shortened by 4 bases and J by 4 bases, with 19 bases between the two germline ends. The DNA for the CDR3 is TGTGCCTGGACTTCCTCGGAGGGGGGAGCCTATGGCTACACCTTC. Protein product: CAWTSSEGGAYGYTF.

The chain employs TRBV6-6 and TRBJ1-2; TRBD1 might be the D (6 bases). The CDR3 runs 14 residues. Between the trimmed V and J ends, which lost 5 bases and 3 bases, there was a span of 13 bases. Germline loops: CDR1 MNHNY, CDR2 SVGAGI (reference sequence). CDR3 sequence (DNA): TGTGCCAGCAGTGAGTTGACAGGCGACTATGGCTACACCTTC. Amino acid sequence: CASSELTGDYGYTF.

This rearrangement joins TRBV19 to TRBJ2-2; TRBD2 agrees at 12 bases. The V gene's germline CDR1 is LNHDA and CDR2 SQIVND (reference sequence). This CDR3 region has 16 residues. Trimming cost V 5 bases and J 3 bases; bases outside gene matches: 4. CDR3 sequence reads: CASSSTSGGYTGELFF. CDR3 in DNA: TGTGCCAGTAGTTCGACTAGCGGGGGTTACACCGGGGAGCTGTTTTTT.

The chain combines TRBV12-3 or TRBV12-4 with TRBJ2-7; D is unclear. Deletions cut 5 bases from V and 3 bases from J, with 14 bases between. CDR3 length equals 14 residues. This CDR3 reads CASSPQVMGYEQYF. As DNA, the CDR3 is TGTGCCAGCAGTCCCCAAGTCATGGGCTACGAGCAGTACTTC.

Many counts were recorded for this clonotype. V and J are TRBV12-3 or TRBV12-4 and TRBJ1-5; possibly TRBD1 for D (6 bases). V lost 5 bases and J lost 4, with 9 bases in between. This CDR3 is 13 amino acids long. The CDR3 bases are TGTGCCAGCAGTGTCCAGGGGAATCAGCCCCAGCATTTT. It encodes CASSVQGNQPQHF.

V usage is TRBV20-1 and J usage is TRBJ2-4, with D uncertain. Per germline, CDR1 DFQATT and CDR2 SNEGSKA (reference sequence). The germline V and J ends were trimmed by 4 bases and 7 bases, with 14 bases remaining between them. The CDR3 extends over 13 amino acids. The CDR3 region has the DNA TGCAGTGCTAAGGAAGGGCCAAGTAACATTCAGTACTTC. It yields the protein CSAKEGPSNIQYF.

The rearrangement joins TRBV24-1 to TRBJ1-5, with 11 bases that match TRBD1. The CDR3 covers 18 residues. Trimming cost V 4 bases and J 1 base; bases outside gene matches: 8. The germline CDR1 and CDR2 sequences are KGHDR and SFDVKD. As DNA, the CDR3 is TGTGCCACCAGTGAACCAAGGACAGGGGGCTGGAGCAATCAGCCCCAGCATTTT. This gives the protein CATSEPRTGGWSNQPQHF.

For this clonotype: One end of the junction varies from germline; a read error may be responsible. This chain uses TRBV7-6 with TRBJ1-1; D remains unclear. The CDR3 has 13 residues. Germline-derived CDR1 and CDR2 are SGHVS and FNYEAQ. CDR3 amino acids: CASSFEENAEAFF. The CDR3 DNA reads as TGTGCCAGCAGCTTTGAGGAGAACGCTGAAGCTTTCTTT.

The rearrangement uses TRBV28 and TRBJ2-3; TRBD2 might be the D (5 bases). The CDR3 is made up of 15 amino acids. V was pared by 6 bases and J by 5 bases, with 18 bases between. Germline CDR1 MDHEN, CDR2 SYDVKM. The CDR3 sequence: CASSPPLAEGDTQYF. The DNA of the CDR3 is TGTGCCAGCAGCCCCCCGCTAGCCGAGGGAGATACGCAGTATTTT.

The rearrangement links TRBV7-6 to TRBJ2-7; D gene ambiguous. V was shortened by 5 bases and J by 1 base, with 9 bases between the two germline ends. The germline CDR1 and CDR2 sequences are SGHVS and FNYEAQ. CDR3 length: 13 amino acids. CDR3 residues: CASSPQQSYEQYF. The CDR3 nucleotides are TGTGCCAGCAGCCCGCAGCAGTCCTACGAGCAGTACTTC.

This chain joins TRBV28 and TRBJ1-6; a possible D gene is TRBD1 (5 bases). With 2 bases removed from V and 8 bases from J, the gap between germline ends came to 16 bases. CDR1 MDHEN and CDR2 SYDVKM come from the germline V gene. This CDR3 comprises 16 residues. CDR3 sequence: CASSLSGGTWDSPLHF. In DNA form, the CDR3 reads TGTGCCAGCAGTTTAAGTGGGGGGACCTGGGATTCACCCCTCCACTTT.

V usage is TRBV7-9 and J usage is TRBJ1-4; D not resolved. This CDR3 has 16 residues. CDR1 is SEHNR and CDR2 is FQNEAQ in the germline V gene (reference sequence). Trimming took off 5 bases at V and 4 bases at J, with 17 bases between the two ends. The chain's CDR3 is CASSLTRGRSNEKLFF. The DNA for the CDR3 is TGTGCCAGCAGCCTCACAAGAGGACGGAGTAATGAAAAACTGTTTTTT.